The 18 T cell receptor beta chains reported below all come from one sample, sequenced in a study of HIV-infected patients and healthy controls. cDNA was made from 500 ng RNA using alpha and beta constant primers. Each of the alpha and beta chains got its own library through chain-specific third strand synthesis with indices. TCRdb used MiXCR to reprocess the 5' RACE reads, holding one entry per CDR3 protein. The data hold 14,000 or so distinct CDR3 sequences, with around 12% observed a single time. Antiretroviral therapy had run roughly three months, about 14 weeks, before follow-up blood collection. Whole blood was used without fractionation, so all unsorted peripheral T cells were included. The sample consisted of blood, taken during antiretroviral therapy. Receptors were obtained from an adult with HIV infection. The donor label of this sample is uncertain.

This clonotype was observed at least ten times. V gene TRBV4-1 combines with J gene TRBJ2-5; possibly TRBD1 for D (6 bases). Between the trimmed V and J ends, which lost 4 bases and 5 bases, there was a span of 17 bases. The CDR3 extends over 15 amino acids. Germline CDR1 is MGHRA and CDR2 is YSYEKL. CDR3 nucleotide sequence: TGCGCCAGCAGCCGCGGACAGTCCGAAGTGGAGACCCAGTACTTC. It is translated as CASSRGQSEVETQYF.

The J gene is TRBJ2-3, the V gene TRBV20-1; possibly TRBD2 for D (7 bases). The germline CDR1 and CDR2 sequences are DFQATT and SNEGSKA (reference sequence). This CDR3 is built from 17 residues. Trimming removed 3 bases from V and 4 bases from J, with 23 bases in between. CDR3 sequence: CSASSSRGRGGADTQYF. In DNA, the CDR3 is TGCAGTGCTAGCAGCAGTCGCGGGAGAGGGGGAGCAGATACGCAGTATTTT.

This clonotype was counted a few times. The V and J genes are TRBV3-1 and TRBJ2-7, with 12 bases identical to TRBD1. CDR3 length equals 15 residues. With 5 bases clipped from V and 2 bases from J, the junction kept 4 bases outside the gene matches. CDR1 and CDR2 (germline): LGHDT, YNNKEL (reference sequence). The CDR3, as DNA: TGTGCCAGCAGCTCGGGACAGGGGGCAACCTACGAGCAGTACTTC. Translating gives CASSSGQGATYEQYF.

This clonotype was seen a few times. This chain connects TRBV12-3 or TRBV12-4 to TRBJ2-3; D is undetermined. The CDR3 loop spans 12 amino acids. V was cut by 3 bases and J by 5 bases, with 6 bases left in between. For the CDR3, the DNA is TGTGCCAGCAGTTTGAAGGAAGATACGCAGTATTTT. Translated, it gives CASSLKEDTQYF.

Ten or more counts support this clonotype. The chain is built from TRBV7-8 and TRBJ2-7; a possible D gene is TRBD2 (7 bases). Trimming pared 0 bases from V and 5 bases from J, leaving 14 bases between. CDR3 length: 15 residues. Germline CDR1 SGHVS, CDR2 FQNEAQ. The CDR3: CASSLAGGGLDEQYF. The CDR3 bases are TGTGCCAGCAGCTTAGCAGGGGGGGGGCTGGACGAGCAGTACTTC.

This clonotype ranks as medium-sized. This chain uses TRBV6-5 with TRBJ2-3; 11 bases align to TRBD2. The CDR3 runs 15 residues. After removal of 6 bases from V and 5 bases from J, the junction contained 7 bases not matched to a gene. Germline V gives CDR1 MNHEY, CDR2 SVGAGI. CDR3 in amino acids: CASSFTSGGRDTQYF. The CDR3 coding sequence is TGTGCCAGCAGCTTTACTAGCGGGGGCCGAGATACGCAGTATTTT.

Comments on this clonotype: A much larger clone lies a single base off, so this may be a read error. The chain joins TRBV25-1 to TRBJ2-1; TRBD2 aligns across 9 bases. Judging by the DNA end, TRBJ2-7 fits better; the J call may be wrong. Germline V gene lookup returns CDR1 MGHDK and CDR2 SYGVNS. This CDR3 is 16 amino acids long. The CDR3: CASSKLEQREVNEQYF. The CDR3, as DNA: TGTGCCAGCAGTAAATTGGAACAGCGGGAGGTCAATGAGCAGTACTTC.

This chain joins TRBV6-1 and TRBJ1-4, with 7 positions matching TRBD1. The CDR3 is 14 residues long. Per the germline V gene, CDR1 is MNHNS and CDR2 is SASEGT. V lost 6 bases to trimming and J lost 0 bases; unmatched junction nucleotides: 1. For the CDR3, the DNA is TGTGCCAGCAGCAGGGGGGCAACTAATGAAAAACTGTTTTTT. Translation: CASSRGATNEKLFF.

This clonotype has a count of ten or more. The CDR3 DNA sequence: TGCGCCAGCAGCTTGGCCTCCTTAGCGGGGGGCCGTGAGACCCAGTACTTC. Its protein product is CASSLASLAGGRETQYF. This chain links TRBV5-1 with TRBJ2-5; 10 positions match TRBD2. Trimming took 0 bases from V and 5 from J; bases not matched to a gene: 10. From germline, CDR1 is SGHRS and CDR2 YFSETQ. The length of the CDR3 is 17 residues.

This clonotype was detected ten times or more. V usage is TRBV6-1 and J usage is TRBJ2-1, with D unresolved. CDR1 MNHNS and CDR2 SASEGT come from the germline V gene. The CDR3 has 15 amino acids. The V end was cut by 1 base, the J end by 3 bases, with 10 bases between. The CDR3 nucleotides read TGTGCCAGCAGTGAAGGGAGTCTGGACTACAATGAGCAGTTCTTC. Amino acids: CASSEGSLDYNEQFF.

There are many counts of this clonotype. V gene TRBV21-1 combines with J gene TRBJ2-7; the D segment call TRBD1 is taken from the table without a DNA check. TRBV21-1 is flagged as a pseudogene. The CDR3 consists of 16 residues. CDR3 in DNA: TGTGCCAGCAGCAAAAATCGTACAGGGCTCTCCTACGAGCAGTACTTC. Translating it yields CASSKNRTGLSYEQYF.

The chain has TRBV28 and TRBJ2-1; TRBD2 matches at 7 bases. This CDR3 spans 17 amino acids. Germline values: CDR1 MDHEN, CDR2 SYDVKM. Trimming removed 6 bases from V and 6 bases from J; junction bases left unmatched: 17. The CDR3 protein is CASRAWQRDLKVNEQFF. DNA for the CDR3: TGTGCCAGCAGGGCTTGGCAGCGGGATCTGAAGGTCAATGAGCAGTTCTTC.

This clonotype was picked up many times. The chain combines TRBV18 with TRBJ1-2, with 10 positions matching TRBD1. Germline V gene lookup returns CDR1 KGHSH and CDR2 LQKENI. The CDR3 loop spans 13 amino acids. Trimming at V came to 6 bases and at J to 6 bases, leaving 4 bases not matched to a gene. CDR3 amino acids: CASSGTGENGYTF. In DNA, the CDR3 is TGTGCCAGCTCGGGGACAGGGGAAAATGGCTACACCTTC.

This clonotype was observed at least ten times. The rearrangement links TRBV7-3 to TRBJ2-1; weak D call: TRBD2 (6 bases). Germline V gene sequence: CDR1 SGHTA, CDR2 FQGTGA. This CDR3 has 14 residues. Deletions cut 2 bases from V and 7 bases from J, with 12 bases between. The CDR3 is CASSLPGETNEQFF. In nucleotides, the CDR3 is TGTGCCAGCAGCTTACCGGGAGAAACGAATGAGCAGTTCTTC.

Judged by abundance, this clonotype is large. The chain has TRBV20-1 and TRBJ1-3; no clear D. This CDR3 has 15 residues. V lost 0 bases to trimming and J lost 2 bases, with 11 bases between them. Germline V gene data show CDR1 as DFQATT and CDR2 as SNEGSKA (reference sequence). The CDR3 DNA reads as TGCAGTGCTAGAGATCTAACGAGGCCTGGAAACACCATATATTTT. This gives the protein CSARDLTRPGNTIYF.

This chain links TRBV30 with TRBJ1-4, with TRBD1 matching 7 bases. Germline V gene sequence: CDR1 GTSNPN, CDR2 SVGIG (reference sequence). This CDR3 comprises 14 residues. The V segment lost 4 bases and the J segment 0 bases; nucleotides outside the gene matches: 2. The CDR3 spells CAWNGQATNEKLFF. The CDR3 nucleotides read TGTGCCTGGAACGGACAGGCAACTAATGAAAAACTGTTTTTT.

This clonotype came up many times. The CDR3, as DNA: TGCAGTGCTGCCGTTGCAAATACCGCCCACGAGCAGTACTTC. Translating gives CSAAVANTAHEQYF. This chain connects TRBV20-1 to TRBJ2-7; D not resolved. This CDR3 spans 14 amino acids. Germline loops: CDR1 DFQATT, CDR2 SNEGSKA (reference sequence). The V end lost 5 bases, the J end lost 5 bases, and 19 bases lay between the germline ends.

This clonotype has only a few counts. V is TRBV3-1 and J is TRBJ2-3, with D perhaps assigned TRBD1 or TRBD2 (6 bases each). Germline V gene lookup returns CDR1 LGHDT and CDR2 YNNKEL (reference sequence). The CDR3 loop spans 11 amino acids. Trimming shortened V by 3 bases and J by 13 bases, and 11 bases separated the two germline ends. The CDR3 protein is CASSQMGGKYF. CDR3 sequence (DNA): TGTGCCAGCAGCCAGATGGGGGGCAAGTATTTT.